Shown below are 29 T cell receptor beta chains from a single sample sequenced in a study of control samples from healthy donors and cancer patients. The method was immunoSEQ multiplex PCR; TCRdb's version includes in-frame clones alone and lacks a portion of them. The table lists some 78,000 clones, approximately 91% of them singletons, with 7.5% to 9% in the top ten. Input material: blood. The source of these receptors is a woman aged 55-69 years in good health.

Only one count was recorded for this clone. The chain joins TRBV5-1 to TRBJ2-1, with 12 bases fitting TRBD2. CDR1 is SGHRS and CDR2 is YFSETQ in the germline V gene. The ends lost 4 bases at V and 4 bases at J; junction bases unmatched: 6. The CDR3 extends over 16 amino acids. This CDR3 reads CASSLWTSGTYNEQFF. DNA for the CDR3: TGCGCCAGCAGCCTATGGACTAGCGGGACATACAATGAGCAGTTCTTC.

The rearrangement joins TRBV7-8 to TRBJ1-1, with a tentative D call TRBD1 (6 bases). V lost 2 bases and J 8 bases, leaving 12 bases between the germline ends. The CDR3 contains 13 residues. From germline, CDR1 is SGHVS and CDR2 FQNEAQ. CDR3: CASSLYGTSEAFF. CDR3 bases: TGTGCCAGCAGCTTATACGGGACATCGGAAGCTTTCTTT.

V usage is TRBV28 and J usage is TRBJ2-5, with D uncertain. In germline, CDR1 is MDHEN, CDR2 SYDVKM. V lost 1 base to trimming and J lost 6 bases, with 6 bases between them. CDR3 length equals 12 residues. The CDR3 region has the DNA TGTGCCAGCAGTTTATTAGAGAAGACCCAGTACTTC. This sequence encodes CASSLLEKTQYF.

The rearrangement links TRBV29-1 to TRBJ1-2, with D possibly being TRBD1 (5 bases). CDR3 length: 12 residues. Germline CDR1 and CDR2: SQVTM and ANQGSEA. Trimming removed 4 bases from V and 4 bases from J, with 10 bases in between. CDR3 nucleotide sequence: TGCAGCGTTGGAGGGGACCTCTATGGCTACACCTTC. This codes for CSVGGDLYGYTF.

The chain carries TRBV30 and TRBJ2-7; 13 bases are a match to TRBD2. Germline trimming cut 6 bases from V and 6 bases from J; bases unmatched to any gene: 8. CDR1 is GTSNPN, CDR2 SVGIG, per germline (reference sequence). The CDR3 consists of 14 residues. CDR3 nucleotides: TGTGCCTGTGCCACTAGCGGGAGGGTCGGCGAGCAGTACTTC. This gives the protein CACATSGRVGEQYF.

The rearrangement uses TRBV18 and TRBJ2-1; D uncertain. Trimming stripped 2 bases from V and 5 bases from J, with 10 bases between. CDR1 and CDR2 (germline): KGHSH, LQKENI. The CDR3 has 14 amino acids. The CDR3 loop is CASSPGLNDNEQFF. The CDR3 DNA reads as TGTGCCAGCTCACCAGGGCTAAACGACAATGAGCAGTTCTTC.

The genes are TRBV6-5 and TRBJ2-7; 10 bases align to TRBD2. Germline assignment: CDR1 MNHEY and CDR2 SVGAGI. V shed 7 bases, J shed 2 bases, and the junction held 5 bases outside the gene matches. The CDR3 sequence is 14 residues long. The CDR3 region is CASTRSGGAYEQYF. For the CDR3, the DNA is TGTGCCAGCACCAGAAGCGGGGGGGCCTACGAGCAGTACTTC.

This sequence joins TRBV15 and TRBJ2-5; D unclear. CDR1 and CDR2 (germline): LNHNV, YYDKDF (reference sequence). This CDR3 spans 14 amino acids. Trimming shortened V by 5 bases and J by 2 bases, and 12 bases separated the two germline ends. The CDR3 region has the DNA TGTGCCACCAGCGCCCTGGTAGGGCAAGAGACCCAGTACTTC. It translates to CATSALVGQETQYF.

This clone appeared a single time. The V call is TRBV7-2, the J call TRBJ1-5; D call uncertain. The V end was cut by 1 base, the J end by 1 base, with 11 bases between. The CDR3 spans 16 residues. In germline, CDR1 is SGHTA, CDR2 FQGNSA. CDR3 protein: CASSLESRTSNQPQHF. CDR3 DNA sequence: TGTGCCAGCAGCTTAGAGTCCAGGACGAGCAATCAGCCCCAGCATTTT. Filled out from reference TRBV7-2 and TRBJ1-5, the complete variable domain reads GAGVSQSPSNKVTEKGKDVELRCDPISGHTALYWYRQSLGQGLEFLIYFQGNSAPDKSGLPSDRFSAERTGGSVSTLTIQRTQQEDSAVYLCASSLESRTSNQPQHFGDGTRLSIL.

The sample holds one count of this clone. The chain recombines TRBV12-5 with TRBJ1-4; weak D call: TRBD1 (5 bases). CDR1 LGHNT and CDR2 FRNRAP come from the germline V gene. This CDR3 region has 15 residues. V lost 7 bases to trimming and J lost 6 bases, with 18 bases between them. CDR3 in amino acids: CASAFPQDTDEKLFF. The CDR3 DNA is TGTGCTAGTGCCTTCCCCCAGGACACTGATGAAAAACTGTTTTTT.

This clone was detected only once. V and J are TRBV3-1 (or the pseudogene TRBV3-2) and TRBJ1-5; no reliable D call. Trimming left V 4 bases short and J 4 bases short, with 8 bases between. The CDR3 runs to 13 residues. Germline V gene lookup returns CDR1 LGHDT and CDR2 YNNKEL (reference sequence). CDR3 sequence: CASSPRVNQPQHF. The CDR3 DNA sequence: TGTGCCAGCAGCCCGCGAGTTAATCAGCCCCAGCATTTT.

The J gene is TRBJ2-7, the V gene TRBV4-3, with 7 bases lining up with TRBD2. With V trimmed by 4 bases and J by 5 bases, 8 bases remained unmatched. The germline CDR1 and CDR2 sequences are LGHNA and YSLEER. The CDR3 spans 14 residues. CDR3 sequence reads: CASSPTLLAHEQYF. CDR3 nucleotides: TGCGCCAGCAGCCCCACTCTACTAGCGCACGAGCAGTACTTC.

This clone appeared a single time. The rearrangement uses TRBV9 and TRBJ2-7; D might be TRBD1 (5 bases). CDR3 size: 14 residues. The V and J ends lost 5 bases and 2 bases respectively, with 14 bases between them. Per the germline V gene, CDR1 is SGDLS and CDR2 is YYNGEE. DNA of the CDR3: TGTGCCAGCAGTCAGGGAACAGTGCCCTACGAGCAGTACTTC. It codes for CASSQGTVPYEQYF.

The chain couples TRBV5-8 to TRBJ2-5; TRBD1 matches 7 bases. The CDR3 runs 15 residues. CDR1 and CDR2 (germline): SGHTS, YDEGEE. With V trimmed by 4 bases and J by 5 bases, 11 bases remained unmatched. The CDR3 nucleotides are TGTGCCAGCAGCCTCCGGGGACAGCCGGGTGAGACCCAGTACTTC. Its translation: CASSLRGQPGETQYF.

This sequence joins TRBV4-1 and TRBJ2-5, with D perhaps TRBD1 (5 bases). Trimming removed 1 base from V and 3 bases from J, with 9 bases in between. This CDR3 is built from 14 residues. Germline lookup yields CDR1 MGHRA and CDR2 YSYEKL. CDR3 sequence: CASSQGQIKETQYF. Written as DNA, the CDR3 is TGCGCCAGCAGCCAAGGACAGATTAAAGAGACCCAGTACTTC.

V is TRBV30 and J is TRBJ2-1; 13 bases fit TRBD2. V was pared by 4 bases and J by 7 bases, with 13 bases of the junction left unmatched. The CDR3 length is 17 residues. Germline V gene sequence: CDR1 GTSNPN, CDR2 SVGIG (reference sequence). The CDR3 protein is CAWIRTSGRGGGNEQFF. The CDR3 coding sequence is TGTGCCTGGATTCGGACTAGCGGGAGAGGAGGAGGGAATGAGCAGTTCTTC.

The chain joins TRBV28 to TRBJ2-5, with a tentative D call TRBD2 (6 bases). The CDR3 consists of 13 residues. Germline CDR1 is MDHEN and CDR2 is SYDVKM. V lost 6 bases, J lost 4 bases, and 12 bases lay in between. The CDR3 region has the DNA TGTGCCAGCAGCCCAGGGAGGTCAGAGACCCAGTACTTC. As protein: CASSPGRSETQYF.

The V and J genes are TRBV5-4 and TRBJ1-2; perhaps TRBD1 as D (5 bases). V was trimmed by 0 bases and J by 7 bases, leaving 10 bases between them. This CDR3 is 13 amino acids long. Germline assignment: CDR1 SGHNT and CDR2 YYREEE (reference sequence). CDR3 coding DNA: TGTGCCAGCAGCTTGGTCCAGGGTGCTGGCTACACCTTC. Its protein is CASSLVQGAGYTF.

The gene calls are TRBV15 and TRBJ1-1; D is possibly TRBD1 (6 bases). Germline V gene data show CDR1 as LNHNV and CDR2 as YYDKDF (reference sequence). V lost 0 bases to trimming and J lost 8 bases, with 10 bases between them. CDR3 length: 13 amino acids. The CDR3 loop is CATSRDRGREAFF. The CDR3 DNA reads TGTGCCACCAGCAGAGATAGGGGGAGGGAAGCTTTCTTT.

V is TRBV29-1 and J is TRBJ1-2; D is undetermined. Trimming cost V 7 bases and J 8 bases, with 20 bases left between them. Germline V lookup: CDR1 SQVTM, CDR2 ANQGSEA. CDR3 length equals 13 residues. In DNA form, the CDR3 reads TGCAGCGCGCCTAGGGCAGGCCTCTCCGGCTACACCTTC. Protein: CSAPRAGLSGYTF. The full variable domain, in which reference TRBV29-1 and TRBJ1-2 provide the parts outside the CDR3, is SAVISQKPSRDICQRGTSLTIQCQVDSQVTMMFWYRQQPGQSLTLIATANQGSEATYESGFVIDKFPISRPNLTFSTLTVSNMSPEDSSIYLCSAPRAGLSGYTFGSGTRLTVV.

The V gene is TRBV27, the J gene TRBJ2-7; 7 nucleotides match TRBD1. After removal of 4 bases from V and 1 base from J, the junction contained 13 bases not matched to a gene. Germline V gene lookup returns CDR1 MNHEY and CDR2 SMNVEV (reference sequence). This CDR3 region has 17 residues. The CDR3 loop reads CASSSAYQGVQSYEQYF. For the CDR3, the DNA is TGTGCCAGCAGTTCGGCCTACCAGGGGGTCCAATCCTACGAGCAGTACTTC.

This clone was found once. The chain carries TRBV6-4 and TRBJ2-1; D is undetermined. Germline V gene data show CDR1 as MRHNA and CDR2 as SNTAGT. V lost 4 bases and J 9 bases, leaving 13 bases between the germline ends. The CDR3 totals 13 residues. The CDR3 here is CASSVGLEGEQFF. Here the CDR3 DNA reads TGTGCCAGCAGTGTTGGTCTCGAAGGTGAGCAGTTCTTC.

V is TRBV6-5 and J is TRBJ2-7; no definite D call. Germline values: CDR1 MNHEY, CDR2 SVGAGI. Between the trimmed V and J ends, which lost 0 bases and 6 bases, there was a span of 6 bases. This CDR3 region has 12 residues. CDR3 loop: CASSYSIGEQYF. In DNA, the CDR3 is TGTGCCAGCAGTTACTCAATAGGCGAGCAGTACTTC.

The CDR3, as DNA: TGCAGTGCTAGTAGCGGGGGAGTGTATGAGCAGTTCTTC. Translating gives CSASSGGVYEQFF. The chain joins TRBV20-1 to TRBJ2-1, with 9 bases matching TRBD2. With 3 bases clipped from V and 8 bases from J, the junction kept 5 bases outside the gene matches. This CDR3 has 13 residues. In germline, CDR1 is DFQATT, CDR2 SNEGSKA (reference sequence).

Written as DNA, the CDR3 is TGTGCCAGCAGGCCTACAATCGGGACAGGGGGCTCACCCCTCCACTTT. Translation: CASRPTIGTGGSPLHF. This chain joins TRBV27 and TRBJ1-6; TRBD1 agrees at 12 bases. This CDR3 is 16 amino acids long. V gave up 6 bases and J gave up 10 bases; unmatched junction bases: 10. CDR1 MNHEY and CDR2 SMNVEV come from the germline V gene (reference sequence).

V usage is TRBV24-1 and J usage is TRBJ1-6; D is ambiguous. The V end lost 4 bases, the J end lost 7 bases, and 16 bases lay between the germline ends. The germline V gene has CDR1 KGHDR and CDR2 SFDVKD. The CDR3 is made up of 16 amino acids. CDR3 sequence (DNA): TGTGCCACCAGTGACCCCCGGATACTTGGGAATTCACCCCTCCACTTT. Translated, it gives CATSDPRILGNSPLHF.

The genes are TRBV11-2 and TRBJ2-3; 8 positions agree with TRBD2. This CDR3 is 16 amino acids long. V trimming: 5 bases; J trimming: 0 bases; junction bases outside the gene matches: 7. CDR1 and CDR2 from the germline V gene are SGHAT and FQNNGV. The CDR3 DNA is TGTGCCAGCAGCCCCGGGCCTAGCGGGAGCACAGATACGCAGTATTTT. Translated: CASSPGPSGSTDTQYF.

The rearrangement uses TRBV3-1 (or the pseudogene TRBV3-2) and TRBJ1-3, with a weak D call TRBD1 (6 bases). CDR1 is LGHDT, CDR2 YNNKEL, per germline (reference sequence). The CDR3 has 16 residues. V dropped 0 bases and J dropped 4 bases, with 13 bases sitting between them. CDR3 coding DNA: TGTGCCAGCAGCCAAGATCACAGGGAGGGGGGAAACACCATATATTTT. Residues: CASSQDHREGGNTIYF.

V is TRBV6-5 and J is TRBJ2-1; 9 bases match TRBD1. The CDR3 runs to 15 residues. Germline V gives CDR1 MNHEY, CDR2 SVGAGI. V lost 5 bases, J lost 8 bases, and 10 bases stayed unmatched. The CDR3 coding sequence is TGTGCCAGCAGTCAAACCGGGACAGGGTTGCATGAGCAGTTCTTC. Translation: CASSQTGTGLHEQFF.